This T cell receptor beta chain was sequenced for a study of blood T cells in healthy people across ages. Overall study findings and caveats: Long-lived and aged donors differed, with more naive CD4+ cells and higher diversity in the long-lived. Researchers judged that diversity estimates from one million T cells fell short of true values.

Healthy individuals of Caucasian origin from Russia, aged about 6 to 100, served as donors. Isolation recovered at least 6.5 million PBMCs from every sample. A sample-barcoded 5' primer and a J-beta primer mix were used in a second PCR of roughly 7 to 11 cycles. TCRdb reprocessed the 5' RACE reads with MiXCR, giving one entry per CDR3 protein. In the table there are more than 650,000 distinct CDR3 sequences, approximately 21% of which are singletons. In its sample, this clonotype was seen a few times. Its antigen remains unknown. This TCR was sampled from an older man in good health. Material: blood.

CDR3 sequence: CASSSGLMSSGNTIYF. CDR3 DNA: TGTGCCAGCTCATCGGGACTGATGAGCTCTGGAAACACCATATATTTT. This rearrangement joins TRBV18 to TRBJ1-3; possibly TRBD1 for D (5 bases). The germline gives CDR1 KGHSH, CDR2 LQKENI. This CDR3 contains 16 residues. The V end lost 5 bases, the J end lost 0 bases, and 14 bases lay between the germline ends.